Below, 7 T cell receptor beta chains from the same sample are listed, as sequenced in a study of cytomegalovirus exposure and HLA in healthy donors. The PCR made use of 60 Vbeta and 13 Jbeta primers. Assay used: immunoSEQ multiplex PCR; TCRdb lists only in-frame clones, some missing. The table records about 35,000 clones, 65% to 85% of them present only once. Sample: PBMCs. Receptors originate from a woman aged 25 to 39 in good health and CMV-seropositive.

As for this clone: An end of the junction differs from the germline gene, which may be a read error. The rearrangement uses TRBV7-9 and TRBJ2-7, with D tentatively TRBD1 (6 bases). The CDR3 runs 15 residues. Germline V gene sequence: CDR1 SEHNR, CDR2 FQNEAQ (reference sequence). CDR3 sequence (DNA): TGTTCCAGCAGCTTAGGGGGACAACGAGACTACGAGCAGTACTTC. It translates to CSSSLGGQRDYEQYF.

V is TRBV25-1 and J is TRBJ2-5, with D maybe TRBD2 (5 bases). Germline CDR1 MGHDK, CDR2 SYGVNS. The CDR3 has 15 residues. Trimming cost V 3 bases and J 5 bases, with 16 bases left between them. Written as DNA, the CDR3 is TGTGCCAGCAGTGACCCTGCCCGGACGGGGGAGACCCAGTACTTC. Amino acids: CASSDPARTGETQYF.

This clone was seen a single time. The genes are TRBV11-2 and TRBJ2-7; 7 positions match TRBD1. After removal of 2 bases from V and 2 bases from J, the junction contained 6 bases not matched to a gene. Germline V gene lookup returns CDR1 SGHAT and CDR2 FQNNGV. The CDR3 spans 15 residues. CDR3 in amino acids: CASSLWAGGTYEQYF. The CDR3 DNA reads TGTGCCAGCAGCTTATGGGCAGGGGGAACCTACGAGCAGTACTTC.

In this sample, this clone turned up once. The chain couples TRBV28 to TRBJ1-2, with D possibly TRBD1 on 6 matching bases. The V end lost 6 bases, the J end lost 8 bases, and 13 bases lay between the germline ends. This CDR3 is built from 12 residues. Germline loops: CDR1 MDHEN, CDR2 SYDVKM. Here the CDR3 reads CASSPNRVGYTF. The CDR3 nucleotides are TGTGCCAGCAGCCCGAACAGGGTCGGCTACACCTTC.

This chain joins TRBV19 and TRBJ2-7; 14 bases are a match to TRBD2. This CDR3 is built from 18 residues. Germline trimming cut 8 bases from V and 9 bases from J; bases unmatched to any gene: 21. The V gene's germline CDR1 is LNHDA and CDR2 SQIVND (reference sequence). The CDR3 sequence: CASSQGGLAGDFGVGQYF. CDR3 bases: TGTGCCAGTTCCCAGGGGGGACTAGCGGGAGATTTTGGTGTAGGGCAGTACTTC.

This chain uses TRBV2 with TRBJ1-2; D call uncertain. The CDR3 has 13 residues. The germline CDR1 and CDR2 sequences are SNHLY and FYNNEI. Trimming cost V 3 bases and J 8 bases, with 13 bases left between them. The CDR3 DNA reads TGTGCCAGCAGTGAGGTGTATGACTCAGGCTACACCTTC. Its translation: CASSEVYDSGYTF.

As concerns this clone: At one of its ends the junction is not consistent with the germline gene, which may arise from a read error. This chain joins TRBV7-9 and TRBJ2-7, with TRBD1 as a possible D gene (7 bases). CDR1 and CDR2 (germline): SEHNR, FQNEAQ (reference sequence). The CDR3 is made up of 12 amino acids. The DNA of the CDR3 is TGTTCCAGCCAGGGGGAGGCCTACGAGCAGTACTTC. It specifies CSSQGEAYEQYF.